This TCR beta chain emerged from a study of blood T cell repertoires in COVID-19. Study details: The United States, Italy and Spain were the sources of the acute and convalescent COVID-19 samples. PBMCs, B-cell-depleted T cells, or T cells provided the cDNA or gDNA that made up the material.

In the source study's methods: Cell counts per sample came from amplifying reference gene primers. Measured with immunoSEQ multiplex PCR; TCRdb has only the in-frame clones, and not every one. That table gives V, J and clone size, and the DNA gave D and trimming. The sample lists tens of thousands of clones, 90% occurring once. V was clipped by 4 bases and J by 9 bases; unmatched bases: 13. There are 15 residues in the CDR3. CDR1 and CDR2 from the germline V gene are SGHRS and YFSETQ. This sequence was found in a human donor in a cohort sampled during active COVID-19. The sequencing input was peripheral blood. The rearrangement uses TRBV5-1 and TRBJ2-5; 9 nucleotides match TRBD2. The chain's CDR3 is CASSAAIAGATSQYF. CDR3 nucleotide sequence: TGCGCCAGCAGCGCGGCCATAGCGGGAGCAACGTCCCAGTACTTC. The full variable domain, completed using reference TRBV5-1 and TRBJ2-5, is KAGVTQTPRYLIKTRGQQVTLSCSPISGHRSVSWYQQTPGQGLQFLFEYFSETQRNKGNFPGRFSGRQFSNSRSEMNVSTLELGDSALYLCASSAAIAGATSQYFGPGTRLLVL.